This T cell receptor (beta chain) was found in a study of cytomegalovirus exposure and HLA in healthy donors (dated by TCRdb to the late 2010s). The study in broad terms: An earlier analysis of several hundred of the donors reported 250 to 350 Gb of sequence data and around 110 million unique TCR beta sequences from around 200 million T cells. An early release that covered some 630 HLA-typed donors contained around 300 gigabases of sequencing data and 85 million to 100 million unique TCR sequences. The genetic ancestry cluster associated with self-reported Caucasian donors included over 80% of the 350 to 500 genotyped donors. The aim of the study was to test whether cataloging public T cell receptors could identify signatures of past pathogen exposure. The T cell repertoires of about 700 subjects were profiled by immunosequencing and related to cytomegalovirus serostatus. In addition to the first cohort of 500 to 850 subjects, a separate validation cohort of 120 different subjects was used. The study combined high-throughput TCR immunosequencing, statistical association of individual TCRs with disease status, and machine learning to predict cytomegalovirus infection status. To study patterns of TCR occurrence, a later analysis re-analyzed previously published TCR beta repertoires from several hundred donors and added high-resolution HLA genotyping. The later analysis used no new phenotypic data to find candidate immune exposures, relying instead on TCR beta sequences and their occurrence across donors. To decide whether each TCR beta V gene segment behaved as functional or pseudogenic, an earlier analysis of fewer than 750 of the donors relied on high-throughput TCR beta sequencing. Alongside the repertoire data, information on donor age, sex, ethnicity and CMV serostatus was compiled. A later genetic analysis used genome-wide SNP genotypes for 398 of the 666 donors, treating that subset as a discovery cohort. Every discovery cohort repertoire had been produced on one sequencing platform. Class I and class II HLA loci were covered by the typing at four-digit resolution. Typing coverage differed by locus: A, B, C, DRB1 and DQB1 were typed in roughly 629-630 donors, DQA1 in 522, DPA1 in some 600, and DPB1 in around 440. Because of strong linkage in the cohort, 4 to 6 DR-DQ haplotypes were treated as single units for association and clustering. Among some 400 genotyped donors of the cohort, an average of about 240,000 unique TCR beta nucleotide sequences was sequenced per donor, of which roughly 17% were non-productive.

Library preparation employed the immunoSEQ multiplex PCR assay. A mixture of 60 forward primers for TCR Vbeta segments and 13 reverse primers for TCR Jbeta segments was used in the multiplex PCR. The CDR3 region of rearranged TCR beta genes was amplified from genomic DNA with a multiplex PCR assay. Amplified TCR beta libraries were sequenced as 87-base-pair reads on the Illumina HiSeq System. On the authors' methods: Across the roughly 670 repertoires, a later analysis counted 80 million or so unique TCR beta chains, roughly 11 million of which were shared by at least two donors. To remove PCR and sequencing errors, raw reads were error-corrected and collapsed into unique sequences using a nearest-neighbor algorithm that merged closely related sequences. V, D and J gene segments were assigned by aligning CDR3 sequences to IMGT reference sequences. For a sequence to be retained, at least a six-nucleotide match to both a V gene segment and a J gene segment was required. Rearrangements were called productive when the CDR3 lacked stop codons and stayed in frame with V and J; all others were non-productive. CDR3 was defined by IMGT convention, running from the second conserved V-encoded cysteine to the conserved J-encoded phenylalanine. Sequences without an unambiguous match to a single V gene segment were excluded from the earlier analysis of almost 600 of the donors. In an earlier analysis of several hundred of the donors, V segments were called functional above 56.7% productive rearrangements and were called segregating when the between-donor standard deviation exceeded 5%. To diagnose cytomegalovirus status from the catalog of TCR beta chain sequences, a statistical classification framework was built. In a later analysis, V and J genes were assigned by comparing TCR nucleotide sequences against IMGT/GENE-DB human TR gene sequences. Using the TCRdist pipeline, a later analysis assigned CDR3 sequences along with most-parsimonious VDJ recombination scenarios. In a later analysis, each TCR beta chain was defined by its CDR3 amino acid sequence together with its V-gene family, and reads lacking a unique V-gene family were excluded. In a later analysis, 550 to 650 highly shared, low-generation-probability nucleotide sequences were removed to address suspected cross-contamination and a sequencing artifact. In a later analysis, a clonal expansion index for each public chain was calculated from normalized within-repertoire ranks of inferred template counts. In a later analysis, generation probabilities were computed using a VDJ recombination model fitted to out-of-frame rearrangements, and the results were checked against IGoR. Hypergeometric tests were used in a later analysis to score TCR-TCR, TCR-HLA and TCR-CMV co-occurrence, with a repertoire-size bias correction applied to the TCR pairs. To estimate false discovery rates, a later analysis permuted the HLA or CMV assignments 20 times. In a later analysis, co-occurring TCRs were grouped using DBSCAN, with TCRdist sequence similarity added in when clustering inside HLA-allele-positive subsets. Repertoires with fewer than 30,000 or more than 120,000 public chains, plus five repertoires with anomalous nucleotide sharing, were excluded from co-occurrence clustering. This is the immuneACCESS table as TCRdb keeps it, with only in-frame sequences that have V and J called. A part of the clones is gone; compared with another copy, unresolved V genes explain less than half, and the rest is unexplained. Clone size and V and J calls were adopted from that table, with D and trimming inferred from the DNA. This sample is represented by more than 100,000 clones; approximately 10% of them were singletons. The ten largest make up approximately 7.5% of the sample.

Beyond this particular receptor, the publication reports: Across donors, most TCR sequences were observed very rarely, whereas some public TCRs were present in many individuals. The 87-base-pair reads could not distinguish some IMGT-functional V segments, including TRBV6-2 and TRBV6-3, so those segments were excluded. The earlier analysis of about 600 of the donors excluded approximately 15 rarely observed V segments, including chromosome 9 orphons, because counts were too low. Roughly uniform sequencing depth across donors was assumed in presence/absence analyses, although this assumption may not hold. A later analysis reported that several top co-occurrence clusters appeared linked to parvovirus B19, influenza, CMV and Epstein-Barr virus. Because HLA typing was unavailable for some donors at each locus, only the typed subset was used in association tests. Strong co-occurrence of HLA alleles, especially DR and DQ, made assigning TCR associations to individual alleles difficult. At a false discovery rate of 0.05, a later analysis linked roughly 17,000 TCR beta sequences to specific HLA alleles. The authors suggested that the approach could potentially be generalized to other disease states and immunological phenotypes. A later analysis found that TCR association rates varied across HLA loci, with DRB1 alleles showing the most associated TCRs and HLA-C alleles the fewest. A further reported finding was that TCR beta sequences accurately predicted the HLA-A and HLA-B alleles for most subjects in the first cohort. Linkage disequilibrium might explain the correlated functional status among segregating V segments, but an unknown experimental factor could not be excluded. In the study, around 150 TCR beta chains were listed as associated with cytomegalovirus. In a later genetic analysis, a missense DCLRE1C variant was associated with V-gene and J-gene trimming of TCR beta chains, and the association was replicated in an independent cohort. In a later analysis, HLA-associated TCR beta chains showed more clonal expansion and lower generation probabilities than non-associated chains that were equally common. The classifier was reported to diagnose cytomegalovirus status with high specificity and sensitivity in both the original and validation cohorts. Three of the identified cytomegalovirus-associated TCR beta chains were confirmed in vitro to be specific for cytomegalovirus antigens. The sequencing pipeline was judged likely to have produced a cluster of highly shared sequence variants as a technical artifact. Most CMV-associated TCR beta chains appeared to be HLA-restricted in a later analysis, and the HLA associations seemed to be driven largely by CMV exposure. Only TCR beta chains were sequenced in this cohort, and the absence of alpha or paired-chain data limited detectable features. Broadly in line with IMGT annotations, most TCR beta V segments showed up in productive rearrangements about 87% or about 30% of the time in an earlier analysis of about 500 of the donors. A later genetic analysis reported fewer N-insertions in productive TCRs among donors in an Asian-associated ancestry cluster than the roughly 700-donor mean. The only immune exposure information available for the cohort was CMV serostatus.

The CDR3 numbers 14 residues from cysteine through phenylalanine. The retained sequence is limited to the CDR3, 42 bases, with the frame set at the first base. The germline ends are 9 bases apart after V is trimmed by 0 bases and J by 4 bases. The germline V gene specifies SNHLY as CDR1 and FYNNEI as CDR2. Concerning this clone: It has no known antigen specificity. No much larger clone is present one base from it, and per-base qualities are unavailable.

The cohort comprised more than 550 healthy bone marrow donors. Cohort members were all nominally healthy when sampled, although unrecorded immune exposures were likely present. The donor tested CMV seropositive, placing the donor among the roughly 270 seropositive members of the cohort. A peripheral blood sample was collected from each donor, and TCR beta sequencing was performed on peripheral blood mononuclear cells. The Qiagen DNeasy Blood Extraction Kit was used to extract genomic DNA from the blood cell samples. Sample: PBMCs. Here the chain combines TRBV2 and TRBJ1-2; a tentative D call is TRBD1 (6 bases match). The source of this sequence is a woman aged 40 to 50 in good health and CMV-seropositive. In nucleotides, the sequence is TGTGCCAGCAGTGAAGCCAGGGGAACCTATGGCTACACCTTC. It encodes CASSEARGTYGYTF.